This entry lists 25 T cell receptor beta chains sequenced from one sample in a study of metastatic and nonmetastatic thyroid tumors. Ahead of thyroid surgery, no patient had received treatment of any kind. TCRdb reprocessed the PCR reads using MiXCR. This repertoire shows roughly 24,000 clones, over 20% found once; its top ten account for 10% to 15%. Sequenced sample: blood. These receptors came from a male donor with papillary thyroid cancer or a benign thyroid nodule (not recorded which). Some clones in this sample may be carry-over from other donors' samples.

This clone was counted many times. J is TRBJ2-3 and V is TRBV7-3, with TRBD2 matching over 10 bases. In germline, CDR1 is SGHTA, CDR2 FQGTGA. This CDR3 has 18 residues. The J segment lost 0 bases and the V segment lost 0 bases, leaving 6 bases of the junction unmatched. CDR3 sequence (DNA): TGTGCCAGCAGCTTAACGGGGCGGACTAGCGGCAGCACAGATACGCAGTATTTT. Its protein is CASSLTGRTSGSTDTQYF.

This clone was counted many times. This sequence joins TRBV6-1 and TRBJ2-1, with 9 bases aligning to TRBD2. V lost 4 bases, J lost 7 bases, and 8 bases stayed unmatched. CDR3 length: 15 amino acids. CDR1 and CDR2 (germline): MNHNS, SASEGT. DNA of the CDR3: TGTGCCAGCAGTGTTAGCGGGAGCTACCAGAATGAGCAGTTCTTC. The encoded protein is CASSVSGSYQNEQFF.

This clone ranks as medium-sized. CDR3 nucleotides: TGTGCCAGCAGCTTAGGCCGACTAGCGGGGGCGTCAGGAACCGGGGAGCTGTTTTTT. Protein product: CASSLGRLAGASGTGELFF. The chain uses TRBV13 and TRBJ2-2, with 12 bases identical to TRBD2. CDR1 PRHDT and CDR2 FYEKMQ come from the germline V gene (reference sequence). Trimming cost V 0 bases and J 5 bases; bases outside gene matches: 10. The CDR3 spans 19 residues. Together with reference TRBV13 and TRBJ2-2, the CDR3 gives the full variable domain: AAGVIQSPRHLIKEKRETATLKCYPIPRHDTVYWYQQGPGQDPQFLISFYEKMQSDKGSIPDRFSAQQFSDYHSELNMSSLELGDSALYFCASSLGRLAGASGTGELFFGEGSRLTVL.

This clone was counted ten times or more. Other nucleotide sequences from this sample produce the same CDR3. The chain uses TRBV28 and TRBJ1-5; 9 bases match TRBD1. The germline CDR1 and CDR2 sequences are MDHEN and SYDVKM. The ends lost 4 bases at V and 7 bases at J; junction bases unmatched: 8. The CDR3 loop spans 15 amino acids. CDR3 sequence (DNA): TGTGCCAGCAGTTCAACAGGGGGCCTTGGGCAGCCCCAGCATTTT. Its translation is CASSSTGGLGQPQHF.

By proportion, this clone is medium-sized. The CDR3: CSANDRNRNSPLHF. The CDR3 region has the DNA TGCAGTGCCAATGATCGGAACCGGAATTCACCCCTCCACTTT. The rearrangement uses TRBV20-1 and TRBJ1-6; unclear D gene. Trimming pared 6 bases from V and 7 bases from J, leaving 16 bases between. The V gene's germline CDR1 is DFQATT and CDR2 SNEGSKA (reference sequence). CDR3 length: 14 amino acids.

This clone is medium-sized in the sample. This chain uses TRBV6-1 with TRBJ1-6; 9 bases line up with TRBD1. There are 15 residues in the CDR3. V shed 6 bases, J shed 5 bases, and the junction held 5 bases outside the gene matches. CDR1 and CDR2 (germline): MNHNS, SASEGT. CDR3 protein: CASSTQGADNSPLHF. The CDR3 bases are TGTGCCAGCAGCACACAGGGGGCTGATAATTCACCCCTCCACTTT.

The table lists this clone with a few counts. This chain uses TRBV6-5 with TRBJ1-2, with D perhaps matching TRBD1 (5 bases). The V gene lost 2 bases and the J gene lost 8 bases, with 18 bases spanning the gap. This CDR3 comprises 15 residues. Germline assignment: CDR1 MNHEY and CDR2 SVGAGI. The CDR3 protein is CASSYGAIGDVGYTF. CDR3 bases: TGTGCCAGCAGTTACGGGGCAATAGGGGATGTCGGCTACACCTTC.

The chain employs TRBV30 and TRBJ2-7; 8 nucleotides align to TRBD1. The V gene's germline CDR1 is GTSNPN and CDR2 SVGIG (reference sequence). J lost 2 bases, V lost 7 bases, and 7 bases had no gene match. This CDR3 has 13 residues. The CDR3 protein is CALRGQVAYEQYF. The CDR3 DNA reads TGTGCCTTGAGGGGACAGGTGGCCTACGAGCAGTACTTC. Using reference TRBV30 and TRBJ2-7 for the parts outside the CDR3, the full variable domain is SQTIHQWPATLVQPVGSPLSLECTVEGTSNPNLYWYRQAAGRGLQLLFYSVGIGQISSEVPQNLSASRPQDRQFILSSKKLLLSDSGFYLCALRGQVAYEQYFGPGTRLTVT.

This clone was seen ten or more times. The chain combines TRBV20-1 with TRBJ2-3; the D gene is possibly TRBD2 (5 bases). CDR1 is DFQATT, CDR2 SNEGSKA, per germline (reference sequence). This CDR3 is 13 amino acids long. V lost 6 bases to trimming and J lost 6 bases, with 16 bases between them. CDR3: CSAPRELGDTQYF. The CDR3 DNA is TGCAGTGCCCCACGAGAACTAGGCGATACGCAGTATTTT.

This sequence joins TRBV6-1 and TRBJ2-2; D remains unclear. Germline CDR1 is MNHNS and CDR2 is SASEGT. The CDR3 has 12 amino acids. The V and J ends lost 10 bases and 7 bases respectively, with 13 bases between them. CDR3 loop: CAIRHADGELFF. In DNA form, the CDR3 reads TGTGCCATCCGCCACGCCGACGGGGAGCTGTTTTTT.

This clone is deemed medium-sized (0.01 to 0.1%). The CDR3 reads CASSQEPVGAFF. The CDR3 coding sequence is TGCGCCAGCAGCCAAGAACCCGTCGGAGCTTTCTTT. J is TRBJ1-1 and V is TRBV4-1; D ambiguous. Germline CDR1 is MGHRA and CDR2 is YSYEKL. The CDR3 loop spans 12 amino acids. The V end lost 0 bases, the J end lost 10 bases, and 9 bases lay between the germline ends.

This clone was counted ten times or more. This chain joins TRBV20-1 and TRBJ2-7, with 10 bases lining up with TRBD1. CDR1 is DFQATT and CDR2 is SNEGSKA in the germline V gene (reference sequence). The CDR3 is 16 amino acids. Unmatched junction bases numbered 15, after V lost 5 bases and J lost 5 bases. In nucleotides, the CDR3 is TGCAGTGCTCGTGGGGCCTTGGGACAGGGGCGCGACGAGCAGTACTTC. Its protein is CSARGALGQGRDEQYF.

The CDR3 coding sequence is TGTGCCAGCAGCCTAGGACTAGCGGGTTCAGATACGCAGTATTTT. Protein sequence: CASSLGLAGSDTQYF. J is TRBJ2-3 and V is TRBV6-1; 11 positions match TRBD2. After removal of 6 bases from V and 4 bases from J, the junction contained 6 bases not matched to a gene. The CDR3 totals 15 residues. Germline V gene sequence: CDR1 MNHNS, CDR2 SASEGT.

Points on this clone: One junction end does not reproduce the germline sequence, and a read error may be involved. The gene calls are TRBV11-1 and TRBJ1-1, with D perhaps TRBD1 (5 bases). CDR1 is SGHAT, CDR2 FQDESV, per germline (reference sequence). CDR3 size: 16 residues. CDR3 sequence reads: CASSLWGGAVNTEAFF. The CDR3 bases are TGCGCCAGCAGCTTATGGGGCGGGGCAGTGAACACTGAAGCTTTCTTT.

With regard to this clone: The CDR3 ends on some other residue instead of the conserved phenylalanine or tryptophan, so this is likely a read error. The chain is built from TRBV20-1 and TRBJ1-2, with D possibly matching TRBD1 (6 bases). V was trimmed by 0 bases and J by 5 bases, leaving 13 bases between them. This CDR3 region has 14 residues. The germline V gene has CDR1 DFQATT and CDR2 SNEGSKA (reference sequence). The CDR3 loop is CSAREDSQGYGYTL. The CDR3 nucleotides read TGCAGTGCTAGAGAGGACAGTCAGGGATATGGCTACACCCTC.

In this sample, this clone turned up many times. The rearrangement uses TRBV20-1 and TRBJ1-2; D gene ambiguous. Trimming shortened V by 1 base and J by 7 bases, and 16 bases separated the two germline ends. The CDR3 spans 14 residues. Germline V CDR1 and CDR2: DFQATT, SNEGSKA (reference sequence). CDR3 nucleotides: TGCAGTGCTAGAGTTTCAGAGCGGTCGCGTGGCTACACCTTC. It translates to CSARVSERSRGYTF.

This clone was recorded many times. The chain is built from TRBV20-1 and TRBJ2-1; the D gene is possibly TRBD1 (6 bases). The germline gives CDR1 DFQATT, CDR2 SNEGSKA (reference sequence). V lost 5 bases, J lost 5 bases, and 19 bases lay in between. CDR3 length equals 15 residues. This CDR3 is CSASKGETDNNEQFF. The CDR3 DNA is TGCAGTGCTTCGAAGGGGGAGACAGACAACAATGAGCAGTTCTTC.

This clone appeared many times. This sample includes further DNA sequences coding for the same CDR3. The chain has TRBV5-1 and TRBJ2-3; 7 bases match TRBD2. The CDR3 sequence is 16 residues long. Trimming at V came to 4 bases and at J to 0 bases, leaving 8 bases not matched to a gene. The V gene's germline CDR1 is SGHRS and CDR2 YFSETQ. The CDR3 is CASSPRSRGSTDTQYF. Written as DNA, the CDR3 is TGCGCCAGCAGCCCACGGTCGCGGGGGAGCACAGATACGCAGTATTTT.

This clone was picked up a small number of times. Likely a read error: the CDR3 ends without its conserved phenylalanine or tryptophan. J is TRBJ2-7 and V is TRBV6-2 or TRBV6-3; no reliable D call. CDR1 is MNHEY, CDR2 SVGEGT, per germline. The CDR3 is 16 residues long. Trimming removed 2 bases from V and 10 bases from J, with 24 bases in between. The CDR3 bases are TGTGCCAGCAGTTACCCACAGAGCCTAAACTCCTACTATCAGTACCTC. As protein: CASSYPQSLNSYYQYL.

This clone was counted only a few times. The chain joins TRBV19 to TRBJ2-2; 7 bases are a match to TRBD1. The CDR3 spans 15 residues. The V and J ends lost 5 bases and 7 bases, in that order; junction bases with no gene match: 10. CDR1 is LNHDA, CDR2 SQIVND, per germline (reference sequence). Written as DNA, the CDR3 is TGTGCCAGTAGTTTTATGACAGGGTCAGGCGGGGAGCTGTTTTTT. Its protein product is CASSFMTGSGGELFF.

This clone appeared many times. The rearrangement uses TRBV6-2 or TRBV6-3 and TRBJ2-1; TRBD2 aligns across 9 bases. The trim removed 2 bases at V and 7 bases at J, leaving 6 bases unmatched. Per the germline V gene, CDR1 is MNHEY and CDR2 is SVGEGT. The CDR3 extends over 15 amino acids. The CDR3 loop is CASSYGGRAVNEQFF. CDR3 sequence (DNA): TGTGCCAGCAGTTACGGCGGGAGGGCCGTGAATGAGCAGTTCTTC.

Remarks on this clone: A read error may account for a junction end that differs from germline. This rearrangement joins TRBV19 to TRBJ2-6; D tentatively fits TRBD1 or TRBD2 (5 bases each). Germline V gene sequence: CDR1 LNHDA, CDR2 SQIVND (reference sequence). This CDR3 has 18 residues. CDR3 loop: CASSSFGRPSSGGNVLTF. The CDR3 bases are TGTGCCAGTAGCTCATTTGGACGTCCCTCTTCTGGGGGCAACGTCCTGACTTTC.

The rearrangement uses TRBV7-2 and TRBJ2-5, with 8 bases lining up with TRBD2. V lost 5 bases, J lost 4 bases, and 6 bases stayed unmatched. This CDR3 spans 14 amino acids. Germline assignment: CDR1 SGHTA and CDR2 FQGNSA. The CDR3 DNA reads TGTGCCAGCAGCCTCCCGGGGGGGAGAGAGACCCAGTACTTC. Translating gives CASSLPGGRETQYF.

This clone has a count of ten or more. Distinct nucleotide sequences in the sample also encode this CDR3. This rearrangement joins TRBV5-1 to TRBJ2-7, with D perhaps assigned TRBD1 or TRBD2 (5 bases each). Germline assignment: CDR1 SGHRS and CDR2 YFSETQ. Trimming took off 3 bases at V and 3 bases at J, with 10 bases between the two ends. The CDR3 is 13 residues long. The DNA for the CDR3 is TGCGCCAGCAGCTCGGGACGGCTCTACGAGCAGTACTTC. Protein sequence: CASSSGRLYEQYF.

This clone was seen many times. The rearrangement uses TRBV12-3 or TRBV12-4 and TRBJ2-2; tentative D call: TRBD2 (6 bases). V gave up 6 bases and J gave up 3 bases, with 11 bases separating them. This CDR3 has 14 amino acids. CDR3 bases: TGTGCCAGCAGCATAAGCGGGTACACCGGGGAGCTGTTTTTT. It encodes CASSISGYTGELFF.